A single sample gave rise to the 15 T cell receptor beta chains below, sequenced in a study of identical twins. TCRdb re-called the 5' RACE reads with MiXCR, one entry per CDR3 protein. The sample includes approximately 240,000 distinct CDR3 sequences, over 12% of them seen just once. The source material was memory (CD45RO+) T cells sorted from blood. The source is a woman younger than 35 in good health.

The chain is built from TRBV9 and TRBJ2-5; 8 bases line up with TRBD1. The CDR3 sequence is 12 residues long. Trimming at V came to 4 bases and at J to 8 bases, leaving 4 bases not matched to a gene. CDR1 and CDR2 (germline): SGDLS, YYNGEE. The CDR3 loop reads CASSSDRDTQYF. DNA for the CDR3: TGTGCCAGCAGCTCGGACAGGGACACCCAGTACTTC.

The chain employs TRBV3-1 and TRBJ2-1; 8 bases match TRBD1. Trimming cost V 7 bases and J 9 bases; bases outside gene matches: 14. This CDR3 spans 15 amino acids. The germline CDR1 and CDR2 sequences are LGHDT and YNNKEL (reference sequence). In DNA, the CDR3 is TGTGCCAGCACCCCAAGCCCGATTACAGGGGGTGAGCAGTTCTTC. It is translated as CASTPSPITGGEQFF.

This clonotype showed up many times. The rearrangement uses TRBV20-1 and TRBJ2-1; D is tentatively TRBD1 or TRBD2 (5 bases each). Germline CDR1 and CDR2: DFQATT and SNEGSKA (reference sequence). The CDR3 runs 15 residues. Trimming removed 1 base from V and 2 bases from J, with 12 bases in between. As DNA, the CDR3 is TGCAGTGCTAGAGGGGGCGGGCGAACCTACAATGAGCAGTTCTTC. This sequence encodes CSARGGGRTYNEQFF.

V is TRBV4-3 and J is TRBJ2-1, with no clear D. This CDR3 is built from 15 residues. CDR1 is LGHNA and CDR2 is YSLEER in the germline V gene. Trimming removed 6 bases from V and 10 bases from J, with 22 bases in between. The CDR3 sequence: CASSEIGTRPGEQFF. CDR3 nucleotide sequence: TGCGCCAGCAGTGAGATTGGAACCCGACCTGGGGAGCAGTTCTTC.

There are a few counts of this clonotype. This rearrangement joins TRBV29-1 to TRBJ2-5, with 8 bases fitting TRBD1. Germline loops: CDR1 SQVTM, CDR2 ANQGSEA. The CDR3 covers 12 residues. J lost 5 bases, V lost 6 bases, and 5 bases had no gene match. The CDR3 is CSVGQGWETQYF. CDR3 bases: TGCAGCGTCGGACAGGGTTGGGAGACCCAGTACTTC. The full variable domain, completed using reference TRBV29-1 and TRBJ2-5, is SAVISQKPSRDICQRGTSLTIQCQVDSQVTMMFWYRQQPGQSLTLIATANQGSEATYESGFVIDKFPISRPNLTFSTLTVSNMSPEDSSIYLCSVGQGWETQYFGPGTRLLVL.

The rearrangement uses TRBV6-6 and TRBJ2-2; no clear D gene. The germline V and J ends were trimmed by 2 bases and 8 bases, with 6 bases remaining between them. Looked up from germline, CDR1 is MNHNY and CDR2 is SVGAGI (reference sequence). This CDR3 is 12 amino acids long. The CDR3 region is CASSYPSGELFF. DNA of the CDR3: TGTGCCAGCAGTTACCCCTCGGGGGAGCTGTTTTTT.

This clonotype has more than one count but fewer than ten. The chain couples TRBV18 to TRBJ2-1; 12 bases align to TRBD2. CDR3 size: 17 residues. Germline trimming cut 4 bases from V and 7 bases from J; bases unmatched to any gene: 11. CDR1 and CDR2 from the germline V gene are KGHSH and LQKENI. CDR3 sequence (DNA): TGTGCCAGCTCACTTGCCGCTAGCGGGAGGGCCTTTAATGAGCAGTTCTTC. Translated: CASSLAASGRAFNEQFF. Full variable domain (rest looked up from reference TRBV18 and TRBJ2-1): NAGVMQNPRHLVRRRGQEARLRCSPMKGHSHVYWYRQLPEEGLKFMVYLQKENIIDESGMPKERFSAEFPKEGPSILRIQQVVRGDSAAYFCASSLAASGRAFNEQFFGPGTRLTVL.

This clonotype was detected only a few times. The chain links TRBV9 to TRBJ1-4; D unclear. This CDR3 has 15 amino acids. The germline gives CDR1 SGDLS, CDR2 YYNGEE. Trimming pared 4 bases from V and 4 bases from J, leaving 14 bases between. The CDR3 sequence is CASSLMEGRNEKLFF. The CDR3 nucleotides are TGTGCCAGCAGCCTTATGGAGGGTCGTAATGAAAAACTGTTTTTT.

A few counts support this clonotype. The chain links TRBV7-2 to TRBJ2-3; TRBD1 aligns across 9 bases. The CDR3 sequence is 15 residues long. The germline V gene has CDR1 SGHTA and CDR2 FQGNSA. Losses at the gene ends were 2 bases for V and 5 bases for J; bases not matched to a gene: 5. The CDR3 DNA reads as TGTGCCAGCAGCTTATTTTGGGACAGGGAAGATACGCAGTATTTT. It translates to CASSLFWDREDTQYF.

The chain has TRBV6-1 and TRBJ2-2; perhaps D is TRBD1 or TRBD2 (5 bases each). The length of the CDR3 is 18 residues. Per the germline V gene, CDR1 is MNHNS and CDR2 is SASEGT. Trimming shortened V by 6 bases and J by 5 bases, and 25 bases separated the two germline ends. CDR3 in DNA: TGTGCCAGCAGGAGTGAGCTACCCGGGACCCTGAGAACCGGGGAGCTGTTTTTT. As protein: CASRSELPGTLRTGELFF.

This clonotype was observed a handful of times. The chain combines TRBV12-3 or TRBV12-4 with TRBJ2-7, with 9 bases that match TRBD2. The CDR3 loop spans 14 amino acids. J gave up 0 bases and V 7 bases, and 4 bases lay outside the gene matches. CDR3 sequence (DNA): TGTGCCAGCACCATTAGCGGGAGCTCCTACGAGCAGTACTTC. It yields the protein CASTISGSSYEQYF.

The CDR3 reads CASSFGAYNEQFF. The CDR3 DNA reads as TGTGCCAGCAGCTTTGGGGCTTACAATGAGCAGTTCTTC. The rearrangement links TRBV7-2 to TRBJ2-1; maybe TRBD1 (5 bases). Germline lookup yields CDR1 SGHTA and CDR2 FQGNSA. Deletions cut 3 bases from V and 4 bases from J, with 7 bases between. The CDR3 extends over 13 amino acids. Together with reference TRBV7-2 and TRBJ2-1, the CDR3 gives the full variable domain: GAGVSQSPSNKVTEKGKDVELRCDPISGHTALYWYRQSLGQGLEFLIYFQGNSAPDKSGLPSDRFSAERTGGSVSTLTIQRTQQEDSAVYLCASSFGAYNEQFFGPGTRLTVL.

This clonotype was observed many times. The rearrangement links TRBV7-9 to TRBJ1-5; 7 nucleotides line up with TRBD1. Germline trimming cut 5 bases from V and 7 bases from J; bases unmatched to any gene: 8. This CDR3 is 14 amino acids long. The V gene's germline CDR1 is SEHNR and CDR2 FQNEAQ (reference sequence). The chain's CDR3 is CASSLSTGNQPQHF. The DNA of the CDR3 is TGTGCCAGCAGCCTATCGACAGGGAACCAGCCCCAGCATTTT.

The chain is built from TRBV1 and TRBJ2-5. TRBV1 is a recognized pseudogene. The CDR3 totals 10 residues. CDR3 nucleotide sequence: TGCACCAGCAGCCAAGCTGCCCAGTACTTC. Translation gives CTSSQAAQYF.

The sample holds a few counts of this clonotype. The rearrangement uses TRBV18 and TRBJ1-1; 7 bases match TRBD1. V gave up 4 bases and J gave up 1 base; unmatched junction bases: 3. Germline V gives CDR1 KGHSH, CDR2 LQKENI. CDR3 length: 14 residues. CDR3 nucleotides: TGTGCCAGCTCACTAAGGACAGGGAACACTGAAGCTTTCTTT. It yields the protein CASSLRTGNTEAFF.